Shown below are 20 T cell receptor beta chains from a single sample sequenced in a study of shared clonotypes between healthy human individuals (dated by TCRdb to the early 2020s). The library was obtained by the immunoSEQ multiplex PCR assay. In its TCRdb copy, this immuneACCESS table keeps in-frame sequences only and misses some clones. Where compared with another copy, unresolved V genes explain less than half of these, and the others have no known cause. A total of roughly 2 million clones appear in this sample, almost 96% of them only once. The ten largest clones represent less than 0.15% of the sample. Sequenced input: naive CD4+ T cells sorted from blood. The sample's cell subset or site, from its label and the paper: CD45RA+ positively selected. These receptors were collected from a man younger than 35 in good health.

The genes are TRBV19 and TRBJ1-4; TRBD1 matches 9 bases. The CDR3 totals 15 residues. Germline-derived CDR1 and CDR2 are LNHDA and SQIVND (reference sequence). V lost 8 bases, J lost 5 bases, and 9 bases stayed unmatched. The CDR3 spells CASAQQGASNEKLFF. The CDR3 nucleotides are TGTGCCAGTGCACAACAGGGGGCGTCGAATGAAAAACTGTTTTTT.

The rearrangement joins TRBV27 to TRBJ1-5, with 9 bases lining up with TRBD1. There are 15 residues in the CDR3. After removal of 6 bases from V and 3 bases from J, the junction contained 6 bases not matched to a gene. CDR1 and CDR2 from the germline V gene are MNHEY and SMNVEV (reference sequence). Here the CDR3 DNA reads TGTGCCAGCAGGCCCGGGACAGGGATCAATCAGCCCCAGCATTTT. This codes for CASRPGTGINQPQHF.

The chain recombines TRBV4-3 with TRBJ2-1, with 9 bases fitting TRBD2. The germline gives CDR1 LGHNA, CDR2 YSLEER. This CDR3 comprises 16 residues. After removal of 3 bases from V and 6 bases from J, the junction contained 9 bases not matched to a gene. The CDR3 region has the DNA TGCGCCAGCAGCCACCGGGTTAGCGGGAGTGTCAATGAGCAGTTCTTC. Translation: CASSHRVSGSVNEQFF.

The rearrangement uses TRBV19 and TRBJ1-2; possible D gene TRBD1, 6 bases. V shed 7 bases and J shed 4 bases, with 16 bases lying between them. Germline V gene lookup returns CDR1 LNHDA and CDR2 SQIVND (reference sequence). The CDR3 has 14 residues. The CDR3 bases are TGTGCCAGTACCCAACATGGACAGAGCTATGGCTACACCTTC. Its translation is CASTQHGQSYGYTF.

The chain links TRBV18 to TRBJ2-5; D possibly matches TRBD1 or TRBD2 (6 bases each). The CDR3 length is 17 residues. Germline-derived CDR1 and CDR2 are KGHSH and LQKENI. The germline V and J ends were trimmed by 3 bases and 1 base, with 18 bases remaining between them. Here the CDR3 reads CASSPTSGGGTQETQYF. The CDR3 nucleotides read TGTGCCAGCTCACCTACCTCCGGGGGCGGTACCCAAGAGACCCAGTACTTC.

In regard to this clone: The identical CDR3 is also encoded by other nucleotide sequences in the sample. V usage is TRBV29-1 and J usage is TRBJ1-1; no clear D. Germline V gene data show CDR1 as SQVTM and CDR2 as ANQGSEA. This CDR3 region has 12 residues. The V gene lost 3 bases and the J gene lost 1 base, with 6 bases spanning the gap. The CDR3 region has the DNA TGCAGCGTTGACGCGGGGAACACTGAAGCTTTCTTT. It yields the protein CSVDAGNTEAFF.

The genes are TRBV11-2 and TRBJ1-2, with D maybe TRBD1 (5 bases). Deletions cut 1 base from V and 4 bases from J, with 13 bases between. Germline assignment: CDR1 SGHAT and CDR2 FQNNGV. The CDR3 runs to 15 residues. The DNA for the CDR3 is TGTGCCAGCAGCTTAGCATACCGGGACGGCTATGGCTACACCTTC. The encoded protein is CASSLAYRDGYGYTF.

The chain has TRBV14 and TRBJ2-7; D is uncertain. The CDR3 has 11 residues. Germline-derived CDR1 and CDR2 are SGHDN and FVKESK. Trimming stripped 3 bases from V and 4 bases from J, with 4 bases between. CDR3 nucleotides: TGTGCCAGCAGCCATTTATACGAGCAGTACTTC. It encodes CASSHLYEQYF.

V usage is TRBV19 and J usage is TRBJ2-7; D not certain. The CDR3 covers 14 residues. V was clipped by 1 base and J by 0 bases, with 7 bases between them. The germline CDR1 and CDR2 sequences are LNHDA and SQIVND (reference sequence). CDR3 sequence reads: CASSIAGGSYEQYF. Here the CDR3 DNA reads TGTGCCAGTAGTATAGCGGGTGGCTCCTACGAGCAGTACTTC.

The CDR3 bases are TGTGCCAGCAGCGTAGGAACGGGGGCTGGCACAGATACGCAGTATTTT. The encoded protein is CASSVGTGAGTDTQYF. This rearrangement joins TRBV9 to TRBJ2-3; D may be TRBD1 or TRBD2 (6 bases each). Germline V gene sequence: CDR1 SGDLS, CDR2 YYNGEE. The germline V and J ends were trimmed by 0 bases and 1 base, with 12 bases remaining between them. The CDR3 loop spans 16 amino acids.

This rearrangement joins TRBV5-1 to TRBJ1-1; perhaps TRBD1 as D (6 bases). CDR1 and CDR2 (germline): SGHRS, YFSETQ. V was cut by 4 bases and J by 0 bases, with 7 bases left in between. The CDR3 runs to 13 residues. Here the CDR3 reads CASSRDMNTEAFF. The CDR3, as DNA: TGCGCCAGCAGCCGGGACATGAACACTGAAGCTTTCTTT.

The CDR3 DNA reads TGTGCCAGCAGGGTCCGGGCCTCTTTTGCTGAAGCTTTCTTT. This gives the protein CASRVRASFAEAFF. The chain employs TRBV7-8 and TRBJ1-1; unclear D gene. Per the germline V gene, CDR1 is SGHVS and CDR2 is FQNEAQ. This CDR3 contains 14 residues. V was pared by 6 bases and J by 6 bases, with 17 bases between.

V gene TRBV29-1 combines with J gene TRBJ1-2; D is unclear. CDR3 length equals 13 residues. V lost 7 bases and J 6 bases, leaving 18 bases between the germline ends. Germline loops: CDR1 SQVTM, CDR2 ANQGSEA. For the CDR3, the DNA is TGCAGCGCTAGGGCCCTGAGAGGACATGGCTACACCTTC. The encoded protein is CSARALRGHGYTF. Filled out from reference TRBV29-1 and TRBJ1-2, the complete variable domain reads SAVISQKPSRDICQRGTSLTIQCQVDSQVTMMFWYRQQPGQSLTLIATANQGSEATYESGFVIDKFPISRPNLTFSTLTVSNMSPEDSSIYLCSARALRGHGYTFGSGTRLTVV.

The chain joins TRBV10-3 to TRBJ1-4; TRBD1 might be the D (6 bases). The CDR3 totals 17 residues. Germline V CDR1 and CDR2: ENHRY, SYGVKD. The V and J ends lost 0 bases and 2 bases respectively, with 13 bases between them. The CDR3 DNA reads TGTGCCATCAGTGAGTCTAGCCCAGGGGCGACTAATGAAAAACTGTTTTTT. It specifies CAISESSPGATNEKLFF.

About this clone: The same CDR3 can be traced to other DNA sequences in this sample. The V call is TRBV7-9, the J call TRBJ2-7, with D unclear. V gave up 3 bases and J gave up 0 bases, with 9 bases separating them. The germline gives CDR1 SEHNR, CDR2 FQNEAQ (reference sequence). The CDR3 totals 14 residues. This chain's CDR3 is CASSLAGSSYEQYF. CDR3 nucleotides: TGTGCCAGCAGCTTGGCAGGTTCCTCCTACGAGCAGTACTTC.

A word on this clone: Other DNA sequences from this sample encode an identical CDR3 as well. V is TRBV9 and J is TRBJ2-2; D is uncertain. V lost 1 base and J lost 2, with 3 bases in between. The V gene's germline CDR1 is SGDLS and CDR2 YYNGEE. This CDR3 region has 13 residues. Written as DNA, the CDR3 is TGTGCCAGCAGCGTAACTAACACCGGGGAGCTGTTTTTT. Translating gives CASSVTNTGELFF.

The chain links TRBV4-3 to TRBJ2-7; TRBD1 agrees at 10 bases. CDR1 is LGHNA, CDR2 YSLEER, per germline. CDR3 length: 18 residues. The trim removed 0 bases at V and 2 bases at J, leaving 10 bases unmatched. CDR3 protein: CASSQDWVGGQGTYEQYF. CDR3 bases: TGCGCCAGCAGCCAAGATTGGGTCGGGGGACAGGGGACCTACGAGCAGTACTTC.

CDR3 sequence (DNA): TGTGCCAGCAGTGAACGGACAGGGCAAGATTCACCCCTCCACTTT. It codes for CASSERTGQDSPLHF. The genes are TRBV25-1 and TRBJ1-6, with 8 bases aligning to TRBD1. This CDR3 has 15 residues. Germline assignment: CDR1 MGHDK and CDR2 SYGVNS. The V segment lost 2 bases and the J segment 8 bases; nucleotides outside the gene matches: 5. Together with reference TRBV25-1 and TRBJ1-6, the CDR3 gives the full variable domain: EADIYQTPRYLVIGTGKKITLECSQTMGHDKMYWYQQDPGMELHLIHYSYGVNSTEKGDLSSESTVSRIRTEHFPLTLESARPSHTSQYLCASSERTGQDSPLHFGNGTRLTVT.

The chain has TRBV7-2 and TRBJ2-3; D assignment may be TRBD1 or TRBD2 (5 bases each). Trimming left V 3 bases short and J 8 bases short, with 12 bases between. Germline V gene lookup returns CDR1 SGHTA and CDR2 FQGNSA. The CDR3 sequence is 13 residues long. The CDR3, as DNA: TGTGCCAGCAGCTTCCCTGGGGACGGTACGCAGTATTTT. Translation gives CASSFPGDGTQYF.

The J gene is TRBJ2-7, the V gene TRBV19; TRBD1 might be the D (5 bases). Looked up from germline, CDR1 is LNHDA and CDR2 is SQIVND (reference sequence). The CDR3 contains 19 residues. V dropped 3 bases and J dropped 1 base, with 25 bases sitting between them. CDR3 DNA: TGTGCCAGTAGTATGGCGACAGATGGCTTCCTAGGGTCTTCCTACGAGCAGTACTTC. It is translated as CASSMATDGFLGSSYEQYF.